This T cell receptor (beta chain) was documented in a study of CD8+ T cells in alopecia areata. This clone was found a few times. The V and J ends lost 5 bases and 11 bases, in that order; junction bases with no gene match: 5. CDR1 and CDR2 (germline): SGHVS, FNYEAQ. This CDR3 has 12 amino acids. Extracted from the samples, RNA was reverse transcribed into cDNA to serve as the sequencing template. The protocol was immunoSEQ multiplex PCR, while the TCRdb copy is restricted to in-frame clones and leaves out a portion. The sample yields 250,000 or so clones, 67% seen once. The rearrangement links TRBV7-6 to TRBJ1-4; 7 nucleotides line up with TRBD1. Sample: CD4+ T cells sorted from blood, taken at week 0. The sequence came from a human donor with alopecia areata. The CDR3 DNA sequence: TGTGCCAGCAGCGAGTCAGGGGGGAAACTGTTTTTT. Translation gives CASSESGGKLFF.